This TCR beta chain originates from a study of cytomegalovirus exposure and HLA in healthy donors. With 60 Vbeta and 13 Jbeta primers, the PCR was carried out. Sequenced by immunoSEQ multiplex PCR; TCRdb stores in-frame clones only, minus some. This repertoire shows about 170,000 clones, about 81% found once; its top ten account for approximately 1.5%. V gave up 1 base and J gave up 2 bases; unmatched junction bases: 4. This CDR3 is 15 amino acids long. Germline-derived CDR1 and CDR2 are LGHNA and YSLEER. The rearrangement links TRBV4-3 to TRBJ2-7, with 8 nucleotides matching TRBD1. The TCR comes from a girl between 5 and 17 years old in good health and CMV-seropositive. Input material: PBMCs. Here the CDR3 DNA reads TGCGCCAGCAGCCAAGCGGACAGGGCCGCCTACGAGCAGTACTTC. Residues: CASSQADRAAYEQYF.